Listed below are T cell receptor beta chains from one sample, sequenced in a study of cytomegalovirus exposure and HLA in healthy donors. TCRdb's copy holds only in-frame clones and misses some; the assay was immunoSEQ multiplex PCR. The sample's table shows 75,000 to 95,000 clones. The source material was PBMCs. The receptors come from a woman in her fifties or sixties in good health and CMV-seronegative. Both conserved end residues are part of each CDR3. The D gene is left open where the match is weak.

>.|TRBJ2-1|TRBV5-6
TGTGCCAGCAGCTTGGCAGTTTACGAACCCCACTTCTTC
CASSLAVYEPHFF
>.|TRBJ1-4|TRBV9
TGTGCCAGCAGCGGGACATTTAATGAAAAACTGTTTTTT
CASSGTFNEKLFF
>.|TRBJ2-7|TRBV7-8
TGTGCCAGCAGCTCTTCCAAGGGTGGGGGAGGATACGAGCAGTACTTC
CASSSSKGGGGYEQYF
>TRBD1|TRBJ2-2|TRBV19
TGTGCCAGTAGTATCGACAGGGGTCCCGGGGAGCTGTTTTTT
CASSIDRGPGELFF
>.|TRBJ2-1|TRBV5-4
TGTGCCAGCAGCCCGGGACTGAGCTCCTACAATGAGCAGTTCTTC
CASSPGLSSYNEQFF
>.|TRBJ1-5|TRBV30
TGTGCCTGGAGTCACAGGGTTGGACAGCCCCAGCATTTT
CAWSHRVGQPQHF
>.|TRBJ2-7|TRBV11-2
TGTGCCAGCAGCTCCGTAGGAGGGGCCTACGAGCAGTACTTC
CASSSVGGAYEQYF
>TRBD1|TRBJ2-7|TRBV2
TGTGCCAGCACCTTCGACAGGGGGCCGGACGAGCAGTACTTC
CASTFDRGPDEQYF
>TRBD1|TRBJ2-7|TRBV5-6
TGTGCCAGCAGCTTCGGGACAGATTACGAGCAGTACTTC
CASSFGTDYEQYF
>.|TRBJ2-7|TRBV20-1
TGCAGTGCTCTGGGAGGTTCCGAGCAGTACTTC
CSALGGSEQYF
>TRBD1|TRBJ1-3|TRBV5-1
TGCGCCAGCAGCTTGGGGACAGGGCTGGGAAGCACCATATATTTT
CASSLGTGLGSTIYF
>TRBD2|TRBJ2-3|TRBV7-2
TGTGCCAGCAGCATCGGGACTAGCGGAGCAGATACGCAGTATTTT
CASSIGTSGADTQYF
>.|TRBJ1-1|TRBV7-3
TGTGCCAGCAGCTTAAGGATGGACACTGAGGCTTTCTTT
CASSLRMDTEAFF
>.|TRBJ2-7|TRBV19
TGTGCCAGTAGTATCGCCCCTCGGTACGAGCAGTACTTC
CASSIAPRYEQYF
>TRBD1|TRBJ2-7|TRBV5-4
TGTGCCAGCACCCTGGGACAGGACCACGAGCAGTACTTC
CASTLGQDHEQYF
>.|TRBJ2-5|TRBV2
TGTGCCAGCAGTCGGGACACTGAAGAGACCCAGTACTTC
CASSRDTEETQYF
>TRBD2|TRBJ2-1|TRBV28
TGTGCCAGGGGACTAGCGGGAGCACGGGACGACAATGAGCAGTTCTTC
CARGLAGARDDNEQFF
>.|TRBJ2-7|TRBV7-2
TGTGCCAGCAGCTCGGGGGGCACATTGAGCTCCTACGAGCAGTACTTC
CASSSGGTLSSYEQYF
>.|TRBJ2-3|TRBV27
TGTGCCAGCAGTTTAGACAGATCCACAGATACGCAGTATTTT
CASSLDRSTDTQYF
>TRBD1|TRBJ2-5|TRBV5-1
TGCGCCAGCAGAAGTACCGGGACAGGCCAAGAGACCCAGTACTTC
CASRSTGTGQETQYF
>.|TRBJ2-3|TRBV29-1
TGCAGCGTTGAAACCGGGACGGGAGCAGATACGCAGTATTTT
CSVETGTGADTQYF